A single sample is the source of the 25 T cell receptor beta chains below, sequenced in a study of T cells after yellow fever vaccination. A single record per CDR3 protein comes from TCRdb applying MiXCR to the 5' RACE reads. The sample consists of under 400,000 distinct CDR3 sequences, about 12% of them appearing once. This specimen was CD4+ T cells sorted from PBMCs, taken 15 days after the yellow fever booster vaccination. The receptors derive from a young man who received the YFV17D yellow fever vaccine.

The CDR3 nucleotides are TGTGCCACCAGTGATCCTGGACAGGGAATGGGTGAGCAGTTCTTC. It codes for CATSDPGQGMGEQFF. This rearrangement joins TRBV24-1 to TRBJ2-1; 8 nucleotides line up with TRBD1. The CDR3 length is 15 residues. J gave up 9 bases and V 3 bases, and 9 bases lay outside the gene matches. CDR1 and CDR2 (germline): KGHDR, SFDVKD.

There are a few counts of this clonotype. The rearrangement links TRBV4-3 to TRBJ1-2; D ambiguous. The length of the CDR3 is 14 residues. Germline loops: CDR1 LGHNA, CDR2 YSLEER. V was clipped by 0 bases and J by 4 bases, with 9 bases between them. The CDR3 is CASSQDTTGYGYTF. The CDR3 DNA is TGCGCCAGCAGCCAAGATACTACGGGCTATGGCTACACCTTC.

The chain joins TRBV28 to TRBJ1-5; D unclear. Germline CDR1 reads MDHEN; CDR2 reads SYDVKM. The ends were cut back, 9 bases at V and 5 bases at J, with 11 bases in the middle. The length of the CDR3 is 12 residues. The CDR3 nucleotides are TGTGCCAGTCGATTGATCCATCAGCCCCAGCATTTT. This codes for CASRLIHQPQHF.

This clonotype has just a few counts. The chain couples TRBV5-1 to TRBJ1-2; D is unclear. The CDR3 loop spans 13 amino acids. Trimming left V 4 bases short and J 0 bases short, with 7 bases between. In germline, CDR1 is SGHRS, CDR2 YFSETQ. Here the CDR3 reads CASSREPNYGYTF. The CDR3 DNA reads TGCGCCAGCAGCCGAGAACCTAACTATGGCTACACCTTC.

This clonotype occurred many times. The germline gene is not matched at one end of the junction; a read error may be the cause. The rearrangement joins TRBV7-2 to TRBJ2-4, with 9 bases matching TRBD1. This CDR3 is 14 amino acids long. CDR1 and CDR2 (germline): SGHTA, FQGNSA. The CDR3 is CASSLDRGKNIQYF. The CDR3 region has the DNA TGCGCCAGCAGCTTGGACAGGGGAAAAAACATTCAGTACTTC.

This clonotype was recorded a few times. V gene TRBV15 combines with J gene TRBJ1-3, with D unresolved. Germline values: CDR1 LNHNV, CDR2 YYDKDF (reference sequence). V was shortened by 0 bases and J by 1 base, with 16 bases between the two germline ends. The CDR3 sequence is 18 residues long. In DNA, the CDR3 is TGTGCCACCAGCAGAGATATAGGAGAGTTCGCATCTGGAAACACCATATATTTT. Amino acid sequence: CATSRDIGEFASGNTIYF.

This clonotype was picked up a small number of times. The chain recombines TRBV18 with TRBJ2-7; D perhaps matches TRBD1 (6 bases). Deletions cut 6 bases from V and 5 bases from J, with 17 bases between. Germline V gives CDR1 KGHSH, CDR2 LQKENI. The CDR3 length is 14 residues. This chain's CDR3 is CASSRDTRRDEQYF. In nucleotides, the CDR3 is TGTGCCAGCTCTCGGGACACACGAAGGGACGAGCAGTACTTC.

This clonotype was detected only a few times. The V and J genes are TRBV19 and TRBJ2-1; D remains ambiguous. Trimming cost V 3 bases and J 0 bases, with 6 bases left between them. From germline, CDR1 is LNHDA and CDR2 SQIVND (reference sequence). This CDR3 is built from 14 residues. CDR3 loop: CASSIPSSYNEQFF. DNA of the CDR3: TGTGCCAGTAGTATCCCCAGCTCCTACAATGAGCAGTTCTTC.

This chain joins TRBV2 and TRBJ1-1; tentatively, D is TRBD1 (5 bases). From germline, CDR1 is SNHLY and CDR2 FYNNEI. V shed 0 bases and J shed 6 bases, with 14 bases lying between them. The CDR3 is made up of 15 amino acids. This CDR3 reads CASSEAPTGDPEAFF. As DNA, the CDR3 is TGTGCCAGCAGTGAAGCCCCGACGGGGGACCCTGAAGCTTTCTTT.

This clonotype was counted only a few times. The chain joins TRBV7-9 to TRBJ1-5; D is ambiguous. The CDR3 is 13 residues long. Deletions cut 3 bases from V and 5 bases from J, with 8 bases between. Germline CDR1 SEHNR, CDR2 FQNEAQ (reference sequence). For the CDR3, the DNA is TGTGCCAGCAGCTTCTCAGGAGATCAGCCCCAGCATTTT. Amino acid sequence: CASSFSGDQPQHF.

This clonotype came up a few times. The rearrangement links TRBV20-1 to TRBJ2-5; 8 nucleotides agree with TRBD1. Per the germline V gene, CDR1 is DFQATT and CDR2 is SNEGSKA (reference sequence). This CDR3 contains 12 residues. The chain's CDR3 is CSRTGLKETQYF. For the CDR3, the DNA is TGCAGCCGGACAGGGCTTAAAGAGACCCAGTACTTC.

This clonotype was detected only a few times. The chain is built from TRBV28 and TRBJ1-1; D is unclear. V lost 8 bases and J lost 0, with 7 bases in between. This CDR3 region has 12 residues. Germline V lookup: CDR1 MDHEN, CDR2 SYDVKM. In DNA, the CDR3 is TGTGCCAGCGGCGGGTTGAACACTGAAGCTTTCTTT. This encodes CASGGLNTEAFF. The full variable domain, its missing parts supplied by reference TRBV28 and TRBJ1-1, is DVKVTQSSRYLVKRTGEKVFLECVQDMDHENMFWYRQDPGLGLRLIYFSYDVKMKEKGDIPEGYSVSREKKERFSLILESASTNQTSMYLCASGGLNTEAFFGQGTRLTVV.

This clonotype occurred a few times. The chain recombines TRBV7-9 with TRBJ2-1; TRBD2 matches 14 bases. Germline CDR1 SEHNR, CDR2 FQNEAQ (reference sequence). The V segment lost 5 bases and the J segment 3 bases; nucleotides outside the gene matches: 6. The CDR3 runs 17 residues. The CDR3 DNA reads TGTGCCAGCAGCGCGGGACTAGCGGGGGCCATCTACAATGAGCAGTTCTTC. Its translation is CASSAGLAGAIYNEQFF.

The genes are TRBV21-1 and TRBJ2-3; the table's D gene call, TRBD1, was not cross checked with the DNA. TRBV21-1 is assigned pseudogene status. The CDR3 spans 12 residues. CDR3 in DNA: TGTGCCAGCAGCCCCCGGCCCAACACGCAGTATTTT. Encoded protein: CASSPRPNTQYF.

This clonotype was seen a few times. The chain is built from TRBV12-5 and TRBJ1-1; unclear D gene. This CDR3 has 12 residues. V gave up 1 base and J gave up 3 bases, with 3 bases separating them. The germline CDR1 and CDR2 sequences are LGHNT and FRNRAP. For the CDR3, the DNA is TGTGCTAGTGGTTTGGCTCACACTGAAGCTTTCTTT. Translation: CASGLAHTEAFF.

This clonotype was detected ten times or more. The chain joins TRBV5-1 to TRBJ1-5; no definite D call. Between the trimmed V and J ends, which lost 4 bases and 4 bases, there was a span of 15 bases. Germline CDR1 and CDR2: SGHRS and YFSETQ. The CDR3 contains 15 residues. CDR3 DNA sequence: TGCGCCAGCAGCATTGGAACTCTGGAGAATCAGCCCCAGCATTTT. Translated: CASSIGTLENQPQHF.

There are a few counts of this clonotype. The chain joins TRBV5-4 to TRBJ1-2; TRBD1 is a possible D gene (6 bases). From germline, CDR1 is SGHNT and CDR2 YYREEE (reference sequence). The CDR3 is 14 residues long. The V end lost 4 bases, the J end lost 4 bases, and 14 bases lay between the germline ends. CDR3 bases: TGTGCCAGCAGCCAGGACAGAATGTCCTATGGCTACACCTTC. This translates into CASSQDRMSYGYTF.

The rearrangement links TRBV4-2 to TRBJ2-2; D unclear. Trimming cost V 1 base and J 0 bases, with 9 bases left between them. This CDR3 contains 16 residues. The V gene's germline CDR1 is LGHNA and CDR2 YNFKEQ. The CDR3 spells CASSQVMAANTGELFF. The CDR3 DNA sequence: TGTGCCAGCAGCCAAGTAATGGCAGCGAACACCGGGGAGCTGTTTTTT.

This clonotype was detected a few times. The V call is TRBV28, the J call TRBJ1-4, with TRBD1 as a possible D gene (6 bases). V was clipped by 6 bases and J by 3 bases, with 23 bases between them. From germline, CDR1 is MDHEN and CDR2 SYDVKM. This CDR3 contains 18 residues. The CDR3 here is CASRRQASIKVPNEKLFF. In DNA form, the CDR3 reads TGTGCCAGCAGACGACAGGCATCGATCAAAGTACCTAATGAAAAACTGTTTTTT.

This clonotype has more than one count but fewer than ten. This chain links TRBV6-5 with TRBJ1-5; the D is unclear. Germline CDR1 is MNHEY and CDR2 is SVGAGI. This CDR3 region has 13 residues. The V end was cut by 2 bases, the J end by 3 bases, with 5 bases between. The CDR3 here is CASSYSFNQPQHF. The CDR3 coding sequence is TGTGCCAGCAGTTACAGCTTCAATCAGCCCCAGCATTTT.

V is TRBV2 and J is TRBJ2-5, with D tentatively TRBD2 (7 bases). This CDR3 has 15 amino acids. V was trimmed by 7 bases and J by 5 bases, leaving 20 bases between them. Germline CDR1 reads SNHLY; CDR2 reads FYNNEI. The CDR3 nucleotides read TGTGCCAGCACTGAGGGGGGGGCCCAGAGGGAGACCCAGTACTTC. Residues: CASTEGGAQRETQYF.

This clonotype was picked up a small number of times. CDR3 region: CASSQDLGNTEAFF. CDR3 in DNA: TGTGCCAGCAGCCAAGACTTGGGGAACACTGAAGCTTTCTTT. The chain links TRBV4-2 to TRBJ1-1; no clear D gene. Trimming cost V 0 bases and J 1 base, with 6 bases left between them. The CDR3 has 14 residues. Germline values: CDR1 LGHNA, CDR2 YNFKEQ.

The CDR3 here is CASSMRSASNEKLFF. CDR3 sequence (DNA): TGCGCCAGCAGCATGCGGTCAGCCTCTAATGAAAAACTGTTTTTT. The chain combines TRBV5-1 with TRBJ1-4; no reliable D call. Trimming pared 4 bases from V and 3 bases from J, leaving 13 bases between. The CDR3 extends over 15 amino acids. Germline-derived CDR1 and CDR2 are SGHRS and YFSETQ.

The chain employs TRBV27 and TRBJ1-6; no definite D call. The length of the CDR3 is 13 residues. V lost 3 bases to trimming and J lost 3 bases, with 3 bases between them. Per the germline V gene, CDR1 is MNHEY and CDR2 is SMNVEV (reference sequence). CDR3 amino acids: CASSFRYNSPLHF. The CDR3 DNA reads as TGTGCCAGCAGTTTCCGCTATAATTCACCCCTCCACTTT.

Only a few counts were recorded for this clonotype. The chain links TRBV20-1 to TRBJ2-2, with D unresolved. CDR3 length equals 14 residues. Trimming took off 5 bases at V and 0 bases at J, with 10 bases between the two ends. Per the germline V gene, CDR1 is DFQATT and CDR2 is SNEGSKA (reference sequence). This chain's CDR3 is CSASTDANTGELFF. The CDR3 DNA follows: TGCAGTGCTTCGACTGACGCGAACACCGGGGAGCTGTTTTTT.